This T cell receptor beta chain was found in a study of blood T cell repertoires in COVID-19. In the study overall: The samples span acute and convalescent COVID-19 from the United States, Italy and Spain. PBMCs, B-cell-depleted T cells, or T cells were the source of the cDNA or gDNA that made up the material.

The repertoire was sequenced with immunoSEQ multiplex PCR; TCRdb's copy has only in-frame clones and lacks some. The repertoire holds some 260,000 clones, with 80% to 90% as singletons. The J segment lost 2 bases and the V segment lost 2 bases, leaving 7 bases of the junction unmatched. Germline CDR1 reads MNHEY; CDR2 reads SVGAGI. The CDR3 contains 16 residues. Sequencing input: PBMCs or T cells enriched from blood (not recorded which). The V and J genes are TRBV6-5 and TRBJ2-7; 9 bases line up with TRBD1. The receptor was isolated from a man aged 35 to 55 who had recovered from COVID-19. The CDR3 DNA sequence: TGTGCCAGCAGTTACGCTACAGGGGGCGCGACCTACGAGCAGTACTTC. It encodes CASSYATGGATYEQYF.